The clone carrying this TCR beta chain was seen a handful of times. This sample stems from a study of blood T cell repertoires in COVID-19. Study at large: PBMCs, B-cell-depleted T cells, or T cells were the source of the cDNA or gDNA that made up the material.

Produced via immunoSEQ multiplex PCR; TCRdb's table is partial and in-frame only. This sample has about 320,000 clones; roughly 90% occur once, and the top ten carry around 4.8%. Individuals drawn from under 30 US areas were roughly 18 to 89 years old. Cohorts were based on clinical histories the participants reported. The CDR3 loop spans 15 amino acids. With V trimmed by 7 bases and J by 7 bases, 10 bases remained unmatched. Germline V gene sequence: CDR1 MDHEN, CDR2 SYDVKM. The TCR comes from a man aged 55 to 70 who had recovered from COVID-19. The source material was PBMCs or T cells enriched from blood (not recorded which). The V call is TRBV28, the J call TRBJ2-7; 13 bases align to TRBD2. This CDR3 is CASITGTSGAWEQYF. The DNA of the CDR3 is TGTGCCAGCATTACTGGGACTAGCGGGGCCTGGGAGCAGTACTTC. Using reference TRBV28 and TRBJ2-7 for the parts outside the CDR3, the full variable domain is DVKVTQSSRYLVKRTGEKVFLECVQDMDHENMFWYRQDPGLGLRLIYFSYDVKMKEKGDIPEGYSVSREKKERFSLILESASTNQTSMYLCASITGTSGAWEQYFGPGTRLTVT.